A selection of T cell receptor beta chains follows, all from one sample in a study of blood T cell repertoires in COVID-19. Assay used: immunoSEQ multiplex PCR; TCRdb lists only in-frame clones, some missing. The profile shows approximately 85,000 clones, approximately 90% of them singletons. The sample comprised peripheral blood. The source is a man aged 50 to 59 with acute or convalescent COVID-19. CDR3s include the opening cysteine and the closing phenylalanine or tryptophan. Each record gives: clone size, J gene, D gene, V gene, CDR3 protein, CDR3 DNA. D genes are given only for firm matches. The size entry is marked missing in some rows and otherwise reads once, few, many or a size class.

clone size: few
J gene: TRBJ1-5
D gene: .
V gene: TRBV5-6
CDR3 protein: CASSWGRQGGSNQPQHF
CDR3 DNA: TGTGCCAGCAGTTGGGGCCGCCAGGGCGGCAGCAATCAGCCCCAGCATTTT

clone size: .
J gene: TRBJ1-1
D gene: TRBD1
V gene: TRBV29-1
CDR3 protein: CSARDRERTEAFF
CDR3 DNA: TGCAGCGCCCGGGACAGGGAAAGAACTGAAGCTTTCTTT

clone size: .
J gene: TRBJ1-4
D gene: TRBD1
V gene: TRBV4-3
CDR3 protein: CASSQERGRGSEKLFF
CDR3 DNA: TGCGCCAGCAGCCAAGAAAGAGGCAGGGGGAGTGAAAAACTGTTTTTT

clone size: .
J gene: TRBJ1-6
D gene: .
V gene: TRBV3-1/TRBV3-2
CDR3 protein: CASSQPLGQGNSPLHF
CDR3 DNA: TGTGCCAGCAGCCAGCCGTTGGGGCAGGGTAATTCACCCCTCCACTTT

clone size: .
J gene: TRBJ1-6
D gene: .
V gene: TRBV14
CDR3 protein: CASSRDLRNSPLHF
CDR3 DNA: TGTGCCAGCAGCCGAGACCTTAGAAATTCACCCCTCCACTTT

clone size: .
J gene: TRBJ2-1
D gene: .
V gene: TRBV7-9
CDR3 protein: CASSQVGYNEQFF
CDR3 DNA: TGTGCCAGCAGTCAGGTGGGCTACAATGAGCAGTTCTTC

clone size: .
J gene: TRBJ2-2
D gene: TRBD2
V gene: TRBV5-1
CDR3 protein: CASSLLGTSGTGELFF
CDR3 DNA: TGCGCCAGCAGCTTACTCGGGACTAGCGGCACCGGGGAGCTGTTTTTT

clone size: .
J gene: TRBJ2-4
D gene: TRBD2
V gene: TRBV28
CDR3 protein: CASKATSGRSGNIQYF
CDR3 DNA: TGTGCCAGCAAGGCGACTAGCGGGAGGTCGGGAAACATTCAGTACTTC

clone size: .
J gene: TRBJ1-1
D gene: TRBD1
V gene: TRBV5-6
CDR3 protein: CASSFEDRRNTEAFF
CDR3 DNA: TGTGCCAGCAGCTTCGAGGACAGGAGAAACACTGAAGCTTTCTTT

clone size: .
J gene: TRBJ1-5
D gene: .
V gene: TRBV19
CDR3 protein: CASRSPHREGNQPQHF
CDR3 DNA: TGTGCCAGTAGGAGCCCTCACAGGGAAGGGAATCAGCCCCAGCATTTT

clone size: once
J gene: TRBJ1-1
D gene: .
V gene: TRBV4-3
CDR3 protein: CASSQTPGSRAEAFF
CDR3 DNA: TGCGCCAGCAGCCAAACCCCAGGGTCCCGGGCTGAAGCTTTCTTT

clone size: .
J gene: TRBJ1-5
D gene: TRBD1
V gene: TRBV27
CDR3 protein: CASRSTGEGQPQHF
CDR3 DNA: TGTGCCAGCAGATCAACAGGGGAAGGACAGCCCCAGCATTTT

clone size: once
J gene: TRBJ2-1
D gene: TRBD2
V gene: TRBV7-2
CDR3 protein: CASSLALAGAHFRNEQFF
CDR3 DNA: TGTGCCAGCAGCTTAGCTCTCGCGGGAGCACATTTTCGCAATGAGCAGTTCTTC

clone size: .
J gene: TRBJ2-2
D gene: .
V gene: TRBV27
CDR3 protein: CASSLSRVGTGELFF
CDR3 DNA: TGTGCCAGCAGTTTATCCAGGGTTGGGACCGGGGAGCTGTTTTTT

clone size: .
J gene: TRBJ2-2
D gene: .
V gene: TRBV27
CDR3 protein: CASRGVPGNTGELFF
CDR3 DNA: TGTGCCAGCAGGGGAGTTCCCGGGAACACCGGGGAGCTGTTTTTT

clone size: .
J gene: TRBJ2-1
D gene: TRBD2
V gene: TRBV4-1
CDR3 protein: CASSPYLRLAENEQFF
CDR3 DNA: TGCGCCAGCAGCCCCTACCTAAGGCTAGCGGAAAATGAGCAGTTCTTC

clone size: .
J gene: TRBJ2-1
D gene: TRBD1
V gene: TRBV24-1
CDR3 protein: CATEAGQGGYNEQFF
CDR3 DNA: TGTGCCACCGAAGCGGGACAGGGGGGCTACAATGAGCAGTTCTTC

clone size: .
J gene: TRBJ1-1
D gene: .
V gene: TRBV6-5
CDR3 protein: CASSPRGETEAFF
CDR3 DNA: TGTGCCAGCAGCCCCCGGGGAGAAACTGAAGCTTTCTTT

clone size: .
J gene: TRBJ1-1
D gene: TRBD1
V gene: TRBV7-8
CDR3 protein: CASSLAWDREENEAFF
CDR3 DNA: TGTGCCAGCAGCTTAGCCTGGGACAGGGAGGAGAATGAAGCTTTCTTT

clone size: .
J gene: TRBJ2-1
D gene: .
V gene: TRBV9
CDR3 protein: CASSVVSQSNEQFF
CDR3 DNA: TGTGCCAGCAGCGTAGTTTCACAGTCCAATGAGCAGTTCTTC

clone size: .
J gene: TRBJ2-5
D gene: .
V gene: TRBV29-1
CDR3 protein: CSGGRAETQYF
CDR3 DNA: TGCAGCGGGGGGCGAGCGGAGACCCAGTACTTC

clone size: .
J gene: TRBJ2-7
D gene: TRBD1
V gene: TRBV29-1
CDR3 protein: CSVERGQGGEQYF
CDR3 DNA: TGCAGCGTTGAACGAGGACAGGGTGGGGAGCAGTACTTC

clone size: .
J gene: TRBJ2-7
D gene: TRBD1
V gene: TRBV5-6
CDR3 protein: CASSVGPTGSYEQYF
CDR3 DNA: TGTGCCAGCAGCGTAGGTCCGACAGGGTCCTACGAGCAGTACTTC

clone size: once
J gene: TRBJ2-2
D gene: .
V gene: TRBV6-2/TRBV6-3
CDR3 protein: CASSSRGSGANTGELFF
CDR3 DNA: TGTGCCAGCAGTTCCCGGGGTAGCGGCGCGAACACCGGGGAGCTGTTTTTT

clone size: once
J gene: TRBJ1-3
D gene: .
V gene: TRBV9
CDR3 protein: CASSVDGGQGNTIYF
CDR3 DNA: TGTGCCAGCAGCGTGGACGGAGGACAGGGAAACACCATATATTTT

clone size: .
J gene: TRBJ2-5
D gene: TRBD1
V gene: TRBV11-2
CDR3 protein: CASSTYGDSWETQYF
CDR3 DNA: TGTGCCAGCAGCACGTATGGGGACAGCTGGGAGACCCAGTACTTC

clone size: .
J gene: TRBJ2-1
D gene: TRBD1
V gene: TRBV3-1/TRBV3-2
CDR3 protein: CASSRGQDYNEQFF
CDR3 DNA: TGTGCCAGCAGCCGGGGACAGGACTACAATGAGCAGTTCTTC

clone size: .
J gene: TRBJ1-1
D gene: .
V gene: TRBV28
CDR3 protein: CASSFLTEAFF
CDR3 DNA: TGTGCCAGCAGTTTCCTCACTGAAGCTTTCTTT

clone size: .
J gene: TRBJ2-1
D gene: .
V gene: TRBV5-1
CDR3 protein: CASSLWDIGNEQFF
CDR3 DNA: TGCGCCAGCAGCTTATGGGACATCGGCAATGAGCAGTTCTTC

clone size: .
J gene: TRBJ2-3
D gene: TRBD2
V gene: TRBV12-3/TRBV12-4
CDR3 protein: CASTPLGGEKQYF
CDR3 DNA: TGTGCCAGCACTCCCCTTGGGGGGGAAAAGCAGTATTTT

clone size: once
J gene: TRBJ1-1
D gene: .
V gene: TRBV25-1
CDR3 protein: CASNFHQNTEAFF
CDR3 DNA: TGTGCCAGCAACTTTCATCAGAACACTGAAGCTTTCTTT

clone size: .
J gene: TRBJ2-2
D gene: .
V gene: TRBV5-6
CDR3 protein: CASSLALSNTGELFF
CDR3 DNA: TGTGCCAGCAGCTTGGCGCTATCGAACACCGGGGAGCTGTTTTTT

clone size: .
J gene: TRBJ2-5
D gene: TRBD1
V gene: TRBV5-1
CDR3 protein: CASSPQTGHLETQYF
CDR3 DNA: TGCGCCAGCAGCCCCCAGACAGGGCACTTAGAGACCCAGTACTTC

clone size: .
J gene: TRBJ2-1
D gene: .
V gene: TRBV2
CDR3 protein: CASSEVVAGDEQFF
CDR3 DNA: TGTGCCAGCAGTGAAGTAGTGGCAGGGGATGAGCAGTTCTTC

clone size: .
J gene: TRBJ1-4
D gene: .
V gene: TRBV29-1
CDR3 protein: CSVEEGPYGNEKLFF
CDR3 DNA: TGCAGCGTTGAAGAGGGGCCTTACGGTAATGAAAAACTGTTTTTT

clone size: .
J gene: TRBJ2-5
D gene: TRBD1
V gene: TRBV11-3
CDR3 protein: CASSLGSGQGGETQYF
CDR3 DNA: TGTGCCAGCAGCTTAGGATCGGGACAGGGCGGCGAGACCCAGTACTTC

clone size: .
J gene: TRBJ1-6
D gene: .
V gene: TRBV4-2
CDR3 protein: CASSQDRSNNSPLHF
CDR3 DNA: TGTGCCAGCAGCCAAGATCGGAGCAACAATTCACCCCTCCACTTT

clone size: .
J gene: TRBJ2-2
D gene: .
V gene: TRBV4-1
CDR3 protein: CASSQDVGANTGELFF
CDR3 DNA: TGCGCCAGCAGCCAAGATGTGGGCGCGAACACCGGGGAGCTGTTTTTT

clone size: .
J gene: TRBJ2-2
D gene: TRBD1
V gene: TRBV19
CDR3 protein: CASSKGQGAGELFF
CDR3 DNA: TGTGCCAGTAGTAAGGGACAGGGGGCCGGGGAGCTGTTTTTT

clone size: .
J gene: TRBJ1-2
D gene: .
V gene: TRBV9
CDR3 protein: CASSPGTSTNYGYTF
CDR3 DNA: TGTGCCAGCAGCCCTGGGACATCCACTAACTATGGCTACACCTTC

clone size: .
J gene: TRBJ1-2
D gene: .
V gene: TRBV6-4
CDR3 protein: CASSDSSRGGGYTF
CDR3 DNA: TGTGCCAGCAGTGACTCGAGTCGCGGGGGTGGCTACACCTTC

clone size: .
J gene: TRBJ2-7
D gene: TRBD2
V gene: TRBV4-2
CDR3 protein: CASSQTSGNYEQYF
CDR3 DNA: TGTGCCAGCAGCCAAACTAGCGGGAACTACGAGCAGTACTTC

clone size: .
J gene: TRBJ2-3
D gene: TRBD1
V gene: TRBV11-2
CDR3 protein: CASSLRTGLDTQYF
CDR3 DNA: TGTGCCAGCAGCTTAAGGACAGGGTTAGATACGCAGTATTTT

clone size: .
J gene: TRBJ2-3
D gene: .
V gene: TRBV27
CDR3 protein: CASSYREGDTQYF
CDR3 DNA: TGTGCCAGCAGTTACAGGGAGGGAGATACGCAGTATTTT

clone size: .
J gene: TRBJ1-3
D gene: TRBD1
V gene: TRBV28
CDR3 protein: CASSLGTGISGNTIYF
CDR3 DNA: TGTGCCAGCAGTTTAGGGACAGGGATCTCTGGAAACACCATATATTTT

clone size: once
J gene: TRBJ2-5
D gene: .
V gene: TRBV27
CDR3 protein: CASSYRSQETQYF
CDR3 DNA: TGTGCCAGCAGTTATAGGAGTCAAGAGACCCAGTACTTC

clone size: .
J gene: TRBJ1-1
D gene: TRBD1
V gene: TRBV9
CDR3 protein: CASSQQGMNTEAFF
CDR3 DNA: TGTGCCAGCAGCCAACAGGGGATGAACACTGAAGCTTTCTTT

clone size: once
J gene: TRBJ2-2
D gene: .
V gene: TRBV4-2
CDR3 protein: CASSQDTNTGELFF
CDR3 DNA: TGTGCCAGCAGCCAAGACACAAACACCGGGGAGCTGTTTTTT

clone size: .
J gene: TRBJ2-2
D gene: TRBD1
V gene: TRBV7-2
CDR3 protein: CASSLQGAGTGELFF
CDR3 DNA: TGTGCCAGCAGCTTGCAGGGGGCGGGCACCGGGGAGCTGTTTTTT

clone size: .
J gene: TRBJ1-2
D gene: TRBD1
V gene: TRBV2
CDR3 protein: CASSPPGQGAGYGYTF
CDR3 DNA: TGTGCCAGCAGTCCCCCCGGACAGGGGGCGGGCTATGGCTACACCTTC

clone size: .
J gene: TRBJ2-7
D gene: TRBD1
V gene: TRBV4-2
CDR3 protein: CASSQEQGAYEQYF
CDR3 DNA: TGTGCCAGCAGCCAAGAACAGGGGGCCTACGAGCAGTACTTC

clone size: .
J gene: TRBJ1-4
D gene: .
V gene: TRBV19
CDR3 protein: CASSIGSGEPEKLFF
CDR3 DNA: TGTGCCAGTAGTATTGGGAGCGGAGAGCCCGAAAAACTGTTTTTT

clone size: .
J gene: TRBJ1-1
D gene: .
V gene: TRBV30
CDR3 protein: CAWNKGMNTEAFF
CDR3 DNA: TGTGCCTGGAATAAGGGGATGAACACTGAAGCTTTCTTT

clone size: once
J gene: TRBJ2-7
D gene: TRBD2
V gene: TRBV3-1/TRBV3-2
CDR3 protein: CASSQGTAREPSYEQYF
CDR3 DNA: TGTGCCAGCAGCCAAGGGACCGCGCGGGAGCCCTCCTACGAGCAGTACTTC

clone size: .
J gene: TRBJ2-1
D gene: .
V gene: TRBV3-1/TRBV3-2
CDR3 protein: CASSQIRATDNEQFF
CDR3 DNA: TGTGCCAGCAGCCAAATCAGAGCGACTGACAATGAGCAGTTCTTC